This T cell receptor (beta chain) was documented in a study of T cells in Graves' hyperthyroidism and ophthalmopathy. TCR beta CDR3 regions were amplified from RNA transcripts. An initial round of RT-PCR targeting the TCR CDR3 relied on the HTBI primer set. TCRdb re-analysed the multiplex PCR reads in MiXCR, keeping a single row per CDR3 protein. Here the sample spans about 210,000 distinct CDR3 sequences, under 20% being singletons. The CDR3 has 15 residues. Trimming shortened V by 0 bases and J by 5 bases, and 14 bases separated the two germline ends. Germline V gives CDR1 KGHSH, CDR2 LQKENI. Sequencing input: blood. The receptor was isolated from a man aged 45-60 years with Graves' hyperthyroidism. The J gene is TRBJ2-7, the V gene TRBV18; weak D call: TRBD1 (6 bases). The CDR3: CASSPPSGEGDEQYF. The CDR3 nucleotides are TGTGCCAGCTCACCACCGTCAGGGGAAGGGGACGAGCAGTACTTC. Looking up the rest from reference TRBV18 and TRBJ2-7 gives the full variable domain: NAGVMQNPRHLVRRRGQEARLRCSPMKGHSHVYWYRQLPEEGLKFMVYLQKENIIDESGMPKERFSAEFPKEGPSILRIQQVVRGDSAAYFCASSPPSGEGDEQYFGPGTRLTVT.